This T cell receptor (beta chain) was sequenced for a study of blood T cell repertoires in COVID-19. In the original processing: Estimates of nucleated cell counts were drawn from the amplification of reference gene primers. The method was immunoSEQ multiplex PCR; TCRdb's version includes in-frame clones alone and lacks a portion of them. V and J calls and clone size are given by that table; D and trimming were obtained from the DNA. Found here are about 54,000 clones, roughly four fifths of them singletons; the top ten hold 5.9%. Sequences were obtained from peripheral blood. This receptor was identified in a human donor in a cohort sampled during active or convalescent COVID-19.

In DNA form, the CDR3 reads TGTGCCAGCAGCGCACGGACAGGTTCGTACGAGCAGTACTTC. This encodes CASSARTGSYEQYF. This chain links TRBV9 with TRBJ2-7, with 7 bases fitting TRBD1. The CDR3 extends over 14 amino acids. Trimming at V came to 3 bases and at J to 4 bases, leaving 7 bases not matched to a gene. Per germline, CDR1 SGDLS and CDR2 YYNGEE.